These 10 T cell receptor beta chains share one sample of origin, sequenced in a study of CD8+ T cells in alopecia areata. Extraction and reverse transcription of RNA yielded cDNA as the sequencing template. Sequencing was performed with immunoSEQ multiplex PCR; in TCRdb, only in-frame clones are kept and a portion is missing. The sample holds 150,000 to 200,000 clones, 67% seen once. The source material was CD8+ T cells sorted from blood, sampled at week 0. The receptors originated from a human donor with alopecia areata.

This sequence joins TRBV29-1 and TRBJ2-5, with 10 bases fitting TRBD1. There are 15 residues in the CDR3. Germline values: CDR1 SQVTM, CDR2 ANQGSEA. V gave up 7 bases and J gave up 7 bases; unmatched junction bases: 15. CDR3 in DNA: TGCAGCGCCCAGCGGGGCCGGGACAGGGGTCCGACCCAGTACTTC. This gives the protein CSAQRGRDRGPTQYF.

In DNA form, the CDR3 reads TGTGCCAGCAGTTCCTACGGACTAGATAATGAGCAGTTCTTC. This sequence encodes CASSSYGLDNEQFF. This chain links TRBV27 with TRBJ2-1, with TRBD2 matching over 7 bases. The CDR3 length is 14 residues. Germline V CDR1 and CDR2: MNHEY, SMNVEV (reference sequence). V was clipped by 4 bases and J by 7 bases; unmatched bases: 7.

This CDR3 is CAWTDGGNQPQHF. The CDR3 bases are TGTGCCTGGACGGATGGGGGAAATCAGCCCCAGCATTTT. This chain connects TRBV30 to TRBJ1-5, with a weak D call TRBD1 (5 bases). The CDR3 is 13 residues long. Germline assignment: CDR1 GTSNPN and CDR2 SVGIG (reference sequence). V lost 4 bases and J lost 4, with 11 bases in between. Complete variable domain (other parts from reference TRBV30 and TRBJ1-5): SQTIHQWPATLVQPVGSPLSLECTVEGTSNPNLYWYRQAAGRGLQLLFYSVGIGQISSEVPQNLSASRPQDRQFILSSKKLLLSDSGFYLCAWTDGGNQPQHFGDGTRLSIL.

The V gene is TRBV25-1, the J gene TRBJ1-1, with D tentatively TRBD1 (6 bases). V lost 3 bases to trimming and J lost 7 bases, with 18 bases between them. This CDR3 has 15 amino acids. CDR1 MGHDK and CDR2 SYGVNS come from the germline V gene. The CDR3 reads CASSEGGVHYFEAFF. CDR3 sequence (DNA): TGTGCCAGCAGTGAGGGGGGCGTCCATTACTTTGAAGCTTTCTTT.

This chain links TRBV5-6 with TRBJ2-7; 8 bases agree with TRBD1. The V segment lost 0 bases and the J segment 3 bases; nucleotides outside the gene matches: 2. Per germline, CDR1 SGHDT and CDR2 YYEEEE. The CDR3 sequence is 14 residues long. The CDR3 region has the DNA TGTGCCAGCAGCTTGGGGACAGGGTTCTACGAGCAGTACTTC. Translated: CASSLGTGFYEQYF.

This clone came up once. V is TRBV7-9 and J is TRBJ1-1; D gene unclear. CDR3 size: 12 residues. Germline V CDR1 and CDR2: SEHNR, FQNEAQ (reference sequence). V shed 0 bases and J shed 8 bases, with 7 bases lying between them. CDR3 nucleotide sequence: TGTGCCAGCAGCTTAGCCCCACAAGAAGCTTTCTTT. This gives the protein CASSLAPQEAFF.

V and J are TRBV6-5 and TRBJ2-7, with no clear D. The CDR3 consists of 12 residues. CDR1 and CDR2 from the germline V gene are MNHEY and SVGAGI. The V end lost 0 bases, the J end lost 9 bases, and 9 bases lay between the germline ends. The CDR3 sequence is CASSYSLKVQYF. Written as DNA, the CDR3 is TGTGCCAGCAGTTACTCCCTCAAGGTGCAGTACTTC.

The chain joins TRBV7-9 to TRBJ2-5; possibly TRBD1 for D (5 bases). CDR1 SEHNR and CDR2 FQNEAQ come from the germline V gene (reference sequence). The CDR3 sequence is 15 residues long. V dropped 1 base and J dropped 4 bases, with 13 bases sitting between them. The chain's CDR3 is CASSLGQSLRETQYF. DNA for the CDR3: TGTGCCAGCAGCTTAGGACAGTCCCTCCGAGAGACCCAGTACTTC.

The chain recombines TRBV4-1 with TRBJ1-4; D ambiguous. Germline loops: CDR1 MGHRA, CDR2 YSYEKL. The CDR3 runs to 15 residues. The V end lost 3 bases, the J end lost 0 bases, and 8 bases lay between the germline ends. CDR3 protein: CASSQARATNEKLFF. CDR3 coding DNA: TGCGCCAGCAGCCAGGCACGAGCAACTAATGAAAAACTGTTTTTT.

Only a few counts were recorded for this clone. DNA of the CDR3: TGTGCCAGCAGCCCCAGCTCCGGGACTAGCGGGGGAGAGACCCAGTACTTC. Translation: CASSPSSGTSGGETQYF. The chain links TRBV7-8 to TRBJ2-5; 14 bases match TRBD2. The CDR3 covers 17 residues. Germline CDR1 is SGHVS and CDR2 is FQNEAQ. The junction had 9 bases not matched to a gene; V was cut back by 5 bases and J by 4 bases.